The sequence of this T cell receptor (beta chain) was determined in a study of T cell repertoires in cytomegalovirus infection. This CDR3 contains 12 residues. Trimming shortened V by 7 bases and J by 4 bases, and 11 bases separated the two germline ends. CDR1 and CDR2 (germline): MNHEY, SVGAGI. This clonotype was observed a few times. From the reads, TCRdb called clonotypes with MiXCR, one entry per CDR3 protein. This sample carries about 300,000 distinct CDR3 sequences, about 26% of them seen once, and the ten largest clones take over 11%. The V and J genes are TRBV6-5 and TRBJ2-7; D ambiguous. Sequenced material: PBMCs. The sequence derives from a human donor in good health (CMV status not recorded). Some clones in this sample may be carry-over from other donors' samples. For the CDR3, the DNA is TGTGCCAGCATCGACCCCACATACGAGCAGTACTTC. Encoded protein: CASIDPTYEQYF.